The 24 T cell receptor beta chains presented below share a single source sample, sequenced in a study of T cell responses to AZD1222 COVID-19 vaccine (TCRdb year 2021). Library preparation used the immunoSEQ multiplex PCR assay. TCRdb provides this immuneACCESS table in a form limited to in-frame rearrangements. Some clones are lacking; in checked studies, under half of them reflect an unresolved V gene, and why the rest are absent is not known. Counted in this sample were about 69,000 clones; 80% of them appeared once. The ten top clones hold over 12% of the sample. What the time point label conveys for this sample: about 28 days (+/-7) after the second vaccine dose. Specimen: peripheral blood, collected 28 days after the second AZD1222 dose. The source of these receptors is an adult who received the AZD1222 COVID-19 vaccine.

CDR3 residues: CASWSLATGAGYTF. The CDR3 nucleotides read TGTGCCAGCTGGAGCCTTGCGACAGGGGCCGGCTACACCTTC. The chain carries TRBV5-8 and TRBJ1-2, with 8 bases fitting TRBD1. The CDR3 length is 14 residues. CDR1 is SGHTS, CDR2 YDEGEE, per germline. V trimming: 7 bases; J trimming: 8 bases; junction bases outside the gene matches: 13.

The chain uses TRBV19 and TRBJ1-2; D might be TRBD1 (6 bases). This CDR3 is 15 amino acids long. Germline CDR1 and CDR2: LNHDA and SQIVND (reference sequence). The V gene lost 4 bases and the J gene lost 9 bases, with 21 bases spanning the gap. CDR3 nucleotide sequence: TGTGCCAGTAGTACTGACAGGAATTCCCTTCTCCGCTACACCTTC. Encoded protein: CASSTDRNSLLRYTF.

CDR3 protein: CASSDGSNQPQHF. The CDR3 region has the DNA TGTGCCAGCAGTGACGGCAGCAATCAGCCCCAGCATTTT. The V and J genes are TRBV2 and TRBJ1-5; the D is unclear. CDR1 is SNHLY, CDR2 FYNNEI, per germline. Trimming removed 3 bases at V and 1 base at J, with 4 bases between. CDR3 length: 13 amino acids. The full variable domain, its missing parts supplied by reference TRBV2 and TRBJ1-5, is EPEVTQTPSHQVTQMGQEVILRCVPISNHLYFYWYRQILGQKVEFLVSFYNNEISEKSEIFDDQFSVERPDGSNFTLKIRSTKLEDSAMYFCASSDGSNQPQHFGDGTRLSIL.

The gene calls are TRBV30 and TRBJ2-7, with 7 bases fitting TRBD1. Trimming cost V 5 bases and J 2 bases; bases outside gene matches: 6. There are 13 residues in the CDR3. Germline CDR1 is GTSNPN and CDR2 is SVGIG (reference sequence). The CDR3: CAWERQGAYEQYF. The CDR3 bases are TGTGCCTGGGAGCGACAGGGAGCCTACGAGCAGTACTTC.

This clone has a handful of counts. This sequence joins TRBV29-1 and TRBJ1-2; TRBD1 aligns across 9 bases. The germline V gene has CDR1 SQVTM and CDR2 ANQGSEA. The junction had 5 bases not matched to a gene; V was cut back by 7 bases and J by 2 bases. CDR3 size: 13 residues. In nucleotides, the CDR3 is TGCAGCGCCGGGACAGGGACCAACTATGGCTACACCTTC. Its translation is CSAGTGTNYGYTF.

J is TRBJ2-7 and V is TRBV7-8; D gene ambiguous. The ends were cut back, 5 bases at V and 5 bases at J, with 25 bases in the middle. Germline CDR1 is SGHVS and CDR2 is FQNEAQ. The CDR3 is 17 residues long. CDR3 amino acids: CASSPSNGPVGRHEQYF. The CDR3 DNA is TGTGCCAGCAGCCCGTCAAACGGACCGGTTGGCAGACACGAGCAGTACTTC. Full variable domain (remainder filled in from reference TRBV7-8 and TRBJ2-7): GAGVSQSPRYKVAKRGQDVALRCDPISGHVSLFWYQQALGQGPEFLTYFQNEAQLDKSGLPSDRFFAERPEGSVSTLKIQRTQQEDSAVYLCASSPSNGPVGRHEQYFGPGTRLTVT.

J is TRBJ2-6 and V is TRBV18, with no clear D. Deletions cut 0 bases from V and 3 bases from J, with 12 bases between. CDR3 length equals 17 residues. The germline CDR1 and CDR2 sequences are KGHSH and LQKENI. The CDR3 reads CASSPPNGRDGANVLTF. The DNA for the CDR3 is TGTGCCAGCTCACCACCTAATGGTAGGGATGGGGCCAACGTCCTGACTTTC.

The chain couples TRBV4-1 to TRBJ2-2; 10 positions match TRBD1. Germline lookup yields CDR1 MGHRA and CDR2 YSYEKL. V shed 4 bases, J shed 5 bases, and the junction held 13 bases outside the gene matches. The CDR3 has 18 amino acids. CDR3 DNA sequence: TGCGCCAGCAGCCGTCCGCGGAGAGACAGGGGGCGTACCGGGGAGCTGTTTTTT. Its protein product is CASSRPRRDRGRTGELFF.

V is TRBV6-1 and J is TRBJ1-5; TRBD1 is a possible D gene (5 bases). V lost 4 bases to trimming and J lost 3 bases, with 19 bases between them. The germline gives CDR1 MNHNS, CDR2 SASEGT. The length of the CDR3 is 17 residues. CDR3 DNA sequence: TGTGCCAGCAGTGTACTAACCCCCCAGGGCCTCAATCAGCCCCAGCATTTT. It is translated as CASSVLTPQGLNQPQHF.

The V and J genes are TRBV6-5 and TRBJ1-1; D might be TRBD1 (6 bases). The CDR3 spans 13 residues. The V gene's germline CDR1 is MNHEY and CDR2 SVGAGI. V gave up 4 bases and J gave up 10 bases, with 16 bases separating them. The CDR3: CASSFTGSDGAFF. DNA of the CDR3: TGTGCCAGCAGTTTTACAGGGTCAGACGGAGCTTTCTTT.

V is TRBV9 and J is TRBJ1-2; D might be TRBD1 (6 bases). The CDR3 sequence is 13 residues long. V was shortened by 5 bases and J by 8 bases, with 16 bases between the two germline ends. Germline V gene sequence: CDR1 SGDLS, CDR2 YYNGEE. CDR3 loop: CASSPGGSYGYTF. CDR3 bases: TGTGCCAGCAGTCCGGGGGGCTCTTACGGCTACACCTTC.

This clone appeared a few times. This rearrangement joins TRBV2 to TRBJ2-7, with D perhaps TRBD1 (6 bases). Germline V lookup: CDR1 SNHLY, CDR2 FYNNEI. V lost 2 bases and J lost 4, with 15 bases in between. The CDR3 has 15 amino acids. The CDR3 is CASSEWGLGSYEQYF. The CDR3 DNA reads as TGTGCCAGCAGTGAATGGGGGCTCGGGTCTTACGAGCAGTACTTC.

This sequence joins TRBV27 and TRBJ1-4; maybe TRBD1 (6 bases). Looked up from germline, CDR1 is MNHEY and CDR2 is SMNVEV (reference sequence). The CDR3 contains 17 residues. V was pared by 5 bases and J by 2 bases, with 18 bases between. CDR3: CASSKEGQGRTNEKLFF. Here the CDR3 DNA reads TGTGCCAGCAGTAAAGAAGGGCAGGGGCGGACTAATGAAAAACTGTTTTTT.

The V gene is TRBV5-4, the J gene TRBJ1-4, with TRBD1 as a possible D gene (5 bases). Trimming removed 2 bases at V and 7 bases at J, with 15 bases between. In germline, CDR1 is SGHNT, CDR2 YYREEE (reference sequence). CDR3 size: 15 residues. The CDR3 DNA reads as TGTGCCAGCAGCTTAGTGACGGGGGGTGGTGAAAAACTGTTTTTT. This gives the protein CASSLVTGGGEKLFF.

V usage is TRBV6-6 and J usage is TRBJ1-1; D uncertain. The CDR3 is 15 residues long. Per germline, CDR1 MNHNY and CDR2 SVGAGI (reference sequence). V lost 0 bases, J lost 5 bases, and 13 bases lay in between. CDR3: CASSYSMGRRTEAFF. CDR3 bases: TGTGCCAGCAGTTACTCGATGGGCAGGCGGACTGAAGCTTTCTTT.

The rearrangement joins TRBV7-8 to TRBJ2-7; D is tentatively TRBD1 or TRBD2 (5 bases each). Germline CDR1 and CDR2: SGHVS and FQNEAQ. Trimming removed 5 bases from V and 3 bases from J, with 17 bases in between. The CDR3 extends over 15 amino acids. The DNA of the CDR3 is TGTGCCAGCAGCCCTGGGACCTACTCTCTCTACGAGCAGTACTTC. Translation: CASSPGTYSLYEQYF. Complete variable domain (other parts from reference TRBV7-8 and TRBJ2-7): GAGVSQSPRYKVAKRGQDVALRCDPISGHVSLFWYQQALGQGPEFLTYFQNEAQLDKSGLPSDRFFAERPEGSVSTLKIQRTQQEDSAVYLCASSPGTYSLYEQYFGPGTRLTVT.

With regard to this clone: One junction end disagrees with the germline gene, perhaps due to a read error. The chain carries TRBV2 and TRBJ1-2; TRBD1 might be the D (6 bases). The V gene's germline CDR1 is SNHLY and CDR2 FYNNEI. The CDR3 totals 15 residues. DNA for the CDR3: TGTGCCAGCAGCGAAGGACAGCGCGGCGGCTATGGCTACACCTTC. It codes for CASSEGQRGGYGYTF.

This clone was detected only a few times. This chain links TRBV4-1 with TRBJ1-3, with D unresolved. V was clipped by 1 base and J by 0 bases, with 13 bases between them. CDR1 is MGHRA and CDR2 is YSYEKL in the germline V gene. The CDR3 is 17 amino acids. The CDR3 protein is CASSQVDMGFSGNTIYF. DNA of the CDR3: TGCGCCAGCAGCCAAGTTGACATGGGTTTCTCTGGAAACACCATATATTTT.

The J gene is TRBJ1-3, the V gene TRBV6-5; tentative D call: TRBD1 (6 bases). CDR1 MNHEY and CDR2 SVGAGI come from the germline V gene. Trimming stripped 7 bases from V and 4 bases from J, with 14 bases between. The CDR3 is made up of 14 amino acids. The CDR3 reads CASNGQGKGNTIYF. The CDR3 region has the DNA TGTGCCAGCAACGGGCAGGGGAAAGGAAACACCATATATTTT.

The J gene is TRBJ1-4, the V gene TRBV5-1; D possibly corresponds to TRBD1 (5 bases). The germline V gene encodes CDR1 SGHRS and CDR2 YFSETQ. The V gene lost 4 bases and the J gene lost 2 bases, with 15 bases spanning the gap. The CDR3 consists of 16 residues. The CDR3 bases are TGCGCCAGCAGCCCGACCGGGGCGGGGACTAATGAAAAACTGTTTTTT. It yields the protein CASSPTGAGTNEKLFF.

The chain combines TRBV28 with TRBJ1-2; D remains ambiguous. The length of the CDR3 is 11 residues. Germline V gene lookup returns CDR1 MDHEN and CDR2 SYDVKM. V shed 6 bases and J shed 14 bases, with 16 bases lying between them. The CDR3, as DNA: TGTGCCAGCAGGGCAGGACTACGGCCAACCTTC. Translation gives CASRAGLRPTF.

The chain couples TRBV5-4 to TRBJ1-2, with D perhaps matching TRBD1 (6 bases). Trimming left V 2 bases short and J 6 bases short, with 11 bases between. The CDR3 sequence is 13 residues long. CDR1 and CDR2 from the germline V gene are SGHNT and YYREEE (reference sequence). CDR3 loop: CASSLQGRDGYTF. The DNA of the CDR3 is TGTGCCAGCAGCTTACAGGGTAGGGATGGCTACACCTTC.

The rearrangement uses TRBV7-2 and TRBJ2-5; the D gene is possibly TRBD1 (6 bases). The CDR3 is made up of 15 amino acids. Germline lookup yields CDR1 SGHTA and CDR2 FQGNSA. The V end lost 5 bases, the J end lost 5 bases, and 18 bases lay between the germline ends. The CDR3 DNA is TGTGCCAGCAGCCAGATTAGCAGGGGCTGGGAGACCCAGTACTTC. Protein product: CASSQISRGWETQYF.

The chain employs TRBV29-1 and TRBJ1-3; D unresolved. Germline CDR1 SQVTM, CDR2 ANQGSEA. Between the trimmed V and J ends, which lost 6 bases and 2 bases, there was a span of 14 bases. The CDR3 spans 14 residues. The CDR3 DNA reads as TGCAGCGTGCTTGAGTGGGATCCTGGAAACACCATATATTTT. It yields the protein CSVLEWDPGNTIYF.